The 14 T cell receptor beta chains presented below share a single source sample, sequenced in a study of control samples from healthy donors and cancer patients. Sequencing was performed with immunoSEQ multiplex PCR; in TCRdb, only in-frame clones are kept and a portion is missing. The repertoire holds 120,000 to 150,000 clones, with around 85% as singletons. The sample consisted of blood. These receptors were taken from a woman aged 25 to 45 in good health.

The chain is built from TRBV5-4 and TRBJ1-1; maybe TRBD1 (6 bases). The length of the CDR3 is 14 residues. CDR1 is SGHNT, CDR2 YYREEE, per germline (reference sequence). Trimming cost V 0 bases and J 5 bases, with 11 bases left between them. The CDR3 protein is CASSLDRGWTEAFF. The CDR3 DNA sequence: TGTGCCAGCAGCTTGGATAGGGGGTGGACTGAAGCTTTCTTT.

This clone came up once. The V and J genes are TRBV5-5 and TRBJ1-5; 10 bases map to TRBD1. Trimming at V came to 2 bases and at J to 7 bases, leaving 6 bases not matched to a gene. CDR1 and CDR2 (germline): SGHKS, YYEKEE (reference sequence). The CDR3 runs 15 residues. CDR3 sequence (DNA): TGTGCCAGCAGCTTTTGGGACAGGGGTGACCAGCCCCAGCATTTT. Its protein product is CASSFWDRGDQPQHF.

The V and J genes are TRBV30 and TRBJ2-1; TRBD2 is a possible D gene (7 bases). Germline CDR1 reads GTSNPN; CDR2 reads SVGIG (reference sequence). This CDR3 has 13 residues. Trimming took off 3 bases at V and 8 bases at J, with 14 bases between the two ends. In nucleotides, the CDR3 is TGTGCCTGGAGCGGGGGGACACTGGATGAGCAGTTCTTC. This encodes CAWSGGTLDEQFF.

V gene TRBV18 combines with J gene TRBJ1-1; a possible D gene is TRBD1 (6 bases). CDR1 is KGHSH and CDR2 is LQKENI in the germline V gene. With 6 bases removed from V and 4 bases from J, the gap between germline ends came to 18 bases. The CDR3 is made up of 15 amino acids. In nucleotides, the CDR3 is TGTGCCAGCTCCTCCGGGGCAGGGGTGTTCACTGAAGCTTTCTTT. Its translation is CASSSGAGVFTEAFF. The full variable domain, completed using reference TRBV18 and TRBJ1-1, is NAGVMQNPRHLVRRRGQEARLRCSPMKGHSHVYWYRQLPEEGLKFMVYLQKENIIDESGMPKERFSAEFPKEGPSILRIQQVVRGDSAAYFCASSSGAGVFTEAFFGQGTRLTVV.

The chain combines TRBV6-5 with TRBJ2-5; 7 nucleotides align to TRBD1. Germline CDR1 MNHEY, CDR2 SVGAGI. The CDR3 is 16 residues long. V lost 4 bases to trimming and J lost 0 bases; unmatched junction nucleotides: 8. Here the CDR3 DNA reads TGTGCCAGCAGTTTTACAGCGACAGGGTACCAAGAGACCCAGTACTTC. This codes for CASSFTATGYQETQYF.

V usage is TRBV29-1 and J usage is TRBJ2-7; maybe TRBD1 (6 bases). The CDR3 contains 13 residues. V lost 7 bases and J 5 bases, leaving 18 bases between the germline ends. Germline V gives CDR1 SQVTM, CDR2 ANQGSEA. CDR3 region: CSALPRGVHEQYF. Written as DNA, the CDR3 is TGCAGCGCCCTGCCCAGGGGTGTGCACGAGCAGTACTTC.

V gene TRBV28 combines with J gene TRBJ1-6; D remains unclear. There are 12 residues in the CDR3. Trimming pared 3 bases from V and 9 bases from J, leaving 6 bases between. Per the germline V gene, CDR1 is MDHEN and CDR2 is SYDVKM. The CDR3 loop reads CASSFGISPLHF. The CDR3 nucleotides read TGTGCCAGCAGTTTTGGTATTTCACCCCTCCACTTT.

The CDR3 spells CASSLAGLAEDYEQYF. The DNA of the CDR3 is TGCGCCAGCAGCTTGGCCGGACTAGCGGAGGACTACGAGCAGTACTTC. The genes are TRBV5-1 and TRBJ2-7; TRBD2 matches 10 bases. This CDR3 comprises 16 residues. Germline V gives CDR1 SGHRS, CDR2 YFSETQ. The junction had 6 bases not matched to a gene; V was cut back by 0 bases and J by 3 bases.

The CDR3 bases are TGTGCCATCGCGTGGGTGAGTGGCAATCAGCCCCAGCATTTT. It translates to CAIAWVSGNQPQHF. This rearrangement joins TRBV6-5 to TRBJ1-5; unclear D gene. CDR1 is MNHEY, CDR2 SVGAGI, per germline. V was cut by 10 bases and J by 2 bases, with 15 bases left in between. The CDR3 is made up of 14 amino acids.

This clone has just one count. The genes are TRBV19 and TRBJ1-5, with a tentative D call TRBD1 (5 bases). Trimming cost V 0 bases and J 2 bases, with 8 bases left between them. Germline CDR1 and CDR2: LNHDA and SQIVND (reference sequence). CDR3 length equals 15 residues. CDR3 in amino acids: CASSIDREGNQPQHF. CDR3 in DNA: TGTGCCAGTAGTATAGACAGGGAGGGCAATCAGCCCCAGCATTTT.

The genes are TRBV5-1 and TRBJ2-4; D gene uncertain. The germline V and J ends were trimmed by 0 bases and 9 bases, with 7 bases remaining between them. The CDR3 runs to 12 residues. Germline loops: CDR1 SGHRS, CDR2 YFSETQ. CDR3: CASSLGNLIQYF. For the CDR3, the DNA is TGCGCCAGCAGCTTGGGTAATCTCATTCAGTACTTC.

J is TRBJ1-2 and V is TRBV10-3; D call uncertain. The ends were cut back, 3 bases at V and 3 bases at J, with 14 bases in the middle. CDR1 and CDR2 (germline): ENHRY, SYGVKD. The CDR3 is 15 amino acids. The chain's CDR3 is CAISELLRNDYGYTF. In nucleotides, the CDR3 is TGTGCCATCAGTGAACTTCTCAGGAACGACTATGGCTACACCTTC.

The chain links TRBV10-2 to TRBJ1-1, with no clear D. This CDR3 contains 13 residues. Trimming shortened V by 4 bases and J by 1 base, and 7 bases separated the two germline ends. CDR1 and CDR2 (germline): WSHSY, SAAADI. The CDR3 sequence: CASSGLKNTEAFF. The CDR3 nucleotides read TGCGCCAGCAGTGGACTGAAGAACACTGAAGCTTTCTTT.

The chain has TRBV29-1 and TRBJ1-2, with a possible D match to TRBD1 (5 bases). The CDR3 length is 13 residues. With 4 bases removed from V and 0 bases from J, the gap between germline ends came to 9 bases. Looked up from germline, CDR1 is SQVTM and CDR2 is ANQGSEA. The CDR3 sequence is CSVAGQSNYGYTF. The CDR3 DNA follows: TGCAGCGTTGCTGGACAATCTAACTATGGCTACACCTTC.